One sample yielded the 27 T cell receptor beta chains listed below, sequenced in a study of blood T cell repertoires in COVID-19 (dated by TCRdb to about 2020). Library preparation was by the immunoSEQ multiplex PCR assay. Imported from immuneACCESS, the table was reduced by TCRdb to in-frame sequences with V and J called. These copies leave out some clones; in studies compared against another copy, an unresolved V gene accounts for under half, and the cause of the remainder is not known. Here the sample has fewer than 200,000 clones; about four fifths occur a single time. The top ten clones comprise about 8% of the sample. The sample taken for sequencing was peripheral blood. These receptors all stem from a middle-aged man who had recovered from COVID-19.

DNA of the CDR3: TGTGCCAGCAGCTTAGGCGGTACATACGAGCAGTACTTC. As protein: CASSLGGTYEQYF. This chain links TRBV7-6 with TRBJ2-7; D not resolved. CDR1 is SGHVS and CDR2 is FNYEAQ in the germline V gene. The CDR3 contains 13 residues. The V and J ends lost 1 base and 4 bases respectively, with 8 bases between them. Full variable domain (outside the CDR3, taken from reference TRBV7-6 and TRBJ2-7): GAGVSQSPRYKVTKRGQDVALRCDPISGHVSLYWYRQALGQGPEFLTYFNYEAQQDKSGLPNDRFSAERPEGSISTLTIQRTEQRDSAMYRCASSLGGTYEQYFGPGTRLTVT.

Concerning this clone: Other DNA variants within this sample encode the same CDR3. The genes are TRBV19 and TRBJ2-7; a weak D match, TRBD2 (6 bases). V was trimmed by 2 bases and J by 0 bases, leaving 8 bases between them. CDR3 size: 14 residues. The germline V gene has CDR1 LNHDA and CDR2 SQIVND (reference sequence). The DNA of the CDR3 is TGTGCCAGTAGTATACAGGGAGGCTCCTACGAGCAGTACTTC. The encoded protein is CASSIQGGSYEQYF.

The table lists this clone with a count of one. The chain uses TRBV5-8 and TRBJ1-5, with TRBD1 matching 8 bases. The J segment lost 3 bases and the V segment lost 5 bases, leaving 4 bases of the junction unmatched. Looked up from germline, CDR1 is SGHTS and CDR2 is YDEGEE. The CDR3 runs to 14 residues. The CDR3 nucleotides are TGTGCCAGCAGGGGGACAGGCTTCAATCAGCCCCAGCATTTT. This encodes CASRGTGFNQPQHF.

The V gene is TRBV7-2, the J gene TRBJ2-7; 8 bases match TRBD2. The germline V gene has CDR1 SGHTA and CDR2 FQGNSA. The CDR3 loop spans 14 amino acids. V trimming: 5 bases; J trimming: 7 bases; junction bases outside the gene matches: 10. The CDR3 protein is CASSAEPGTREQYF. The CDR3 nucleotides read TGTGCCAGCAGCGCCGAGCCCGGGACTAGAGAGCAGTACTTC.

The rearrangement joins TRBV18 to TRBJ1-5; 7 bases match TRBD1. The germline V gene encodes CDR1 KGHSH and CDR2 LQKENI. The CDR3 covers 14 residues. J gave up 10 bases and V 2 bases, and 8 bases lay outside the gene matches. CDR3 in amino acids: CASSPGAGGSPQHF. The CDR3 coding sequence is TGTGCCAGCTCACCAGGGGCAGGGGGATCTCCCCAGCATTTT.

The CDR3, as DNA: TGCAGCGTTACCGACAGGGGGCTGGGGGAGCAGTACTTC. Protein sequence: CSVTDRGLGEQYF. This rearrangement joins TRBV29-1 to TRBJ2-7; 10 positions agree with TRBD1. V gave up 5 bases and J gave up 7 bases; unmatched junction bases: 8. The CDR3 covers 13 residues. CDR1 is SQVTM and CDR2 is ANQGSEA in the germline V gene.

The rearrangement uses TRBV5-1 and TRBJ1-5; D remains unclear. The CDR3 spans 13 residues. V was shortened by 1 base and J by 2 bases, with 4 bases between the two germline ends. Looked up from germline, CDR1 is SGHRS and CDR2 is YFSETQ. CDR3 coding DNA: TGCGCCAGCAGCTTGTCCGGCAATCAGCCCCAGCATTTT. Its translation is CASSLSGNQPQHF.

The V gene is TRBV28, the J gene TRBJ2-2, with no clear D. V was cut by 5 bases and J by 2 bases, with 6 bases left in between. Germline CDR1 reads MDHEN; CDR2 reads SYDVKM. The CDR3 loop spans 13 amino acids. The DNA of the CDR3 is TGTGCCAGCAGTCCCCTAAACACCGGGGAGCTGTTTTTT. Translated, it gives CASSPLNTGELFF.

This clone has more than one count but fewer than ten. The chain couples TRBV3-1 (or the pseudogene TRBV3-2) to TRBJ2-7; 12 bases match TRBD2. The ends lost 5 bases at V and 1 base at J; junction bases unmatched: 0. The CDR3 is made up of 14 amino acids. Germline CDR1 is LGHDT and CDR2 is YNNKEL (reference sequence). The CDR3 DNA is TGTGCCAGCAGCGGACTAGCGGGATCCTACGAGCAGTACTTC. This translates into CASSGLAGSYEQYF.

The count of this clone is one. CDR3 in amino acids: CASSSWTGPKETQYF. CDR3 nucleotide sequence: TGTGCCAGCAGTTCATGGACAGGGCCTAAAGAGACCCAGTACTTC. This chain uses TRBV28 with TRBJ2-5; 8 bases map to TRBD1. Germline CDR1 reads MDHEN; CDR2 reads SYDVKM. After removal of 4 bases from V and 3 bases from J, the junction contained 7 bases not matched to a gene. The CDR3 has 15 residues.

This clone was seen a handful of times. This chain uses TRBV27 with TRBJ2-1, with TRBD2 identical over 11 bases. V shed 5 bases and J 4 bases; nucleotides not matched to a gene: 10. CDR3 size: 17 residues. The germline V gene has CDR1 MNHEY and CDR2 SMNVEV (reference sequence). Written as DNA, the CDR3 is TGTGCCAGCAGTGGGTCGCCTAGCGGGGGGCTTTACAATGAGCAGTTCTTC. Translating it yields CASSGSPSGGLYNEQFF.

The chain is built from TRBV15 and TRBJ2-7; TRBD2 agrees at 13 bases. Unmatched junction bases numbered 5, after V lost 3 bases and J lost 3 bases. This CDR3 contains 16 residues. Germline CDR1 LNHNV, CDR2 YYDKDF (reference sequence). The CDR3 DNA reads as TGTGCCACCAGCAGGCTACTAGCGGGAGGGGACTACGAGCAGTACTTC. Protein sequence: CATSRLLAGGDYEQYF. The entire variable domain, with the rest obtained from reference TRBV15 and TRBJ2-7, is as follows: DAMVIQNPRYQVTQFGKPVTLSCSQTLNHNVMYWYQQKSSQAPKLLFHYYDKDFNNEADTPDNFQSRRPNTSFCFLDIRSPGLGDTAMYLCATSRLLAGGDYEQYFGPGTRLTVT.

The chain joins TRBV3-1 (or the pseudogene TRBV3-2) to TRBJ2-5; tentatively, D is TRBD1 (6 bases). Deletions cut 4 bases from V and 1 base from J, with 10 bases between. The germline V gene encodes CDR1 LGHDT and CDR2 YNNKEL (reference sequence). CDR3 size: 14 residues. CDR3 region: CASSRRQAQETQYF. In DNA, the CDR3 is TGTGCCAGCAGCCGTCGACAGGCCCAAGAGACCCAGTACTTC.

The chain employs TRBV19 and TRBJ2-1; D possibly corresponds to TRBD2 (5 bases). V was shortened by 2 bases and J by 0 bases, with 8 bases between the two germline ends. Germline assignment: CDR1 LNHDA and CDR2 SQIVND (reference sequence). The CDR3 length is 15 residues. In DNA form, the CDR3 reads TGTGCCAGTAGTATAACGGGGAGCTCCTACAATGAGCAGTTCTTC. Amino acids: CASSITGSSYNEQFF.

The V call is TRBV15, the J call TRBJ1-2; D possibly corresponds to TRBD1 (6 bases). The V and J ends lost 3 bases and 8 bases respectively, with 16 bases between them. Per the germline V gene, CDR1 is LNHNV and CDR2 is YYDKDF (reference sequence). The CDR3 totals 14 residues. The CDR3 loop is CATSSRDITKGYTF. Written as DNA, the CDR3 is TGTGCCACCAGCAGTCGGGACATCACTAAAGGCTACACCTTC.

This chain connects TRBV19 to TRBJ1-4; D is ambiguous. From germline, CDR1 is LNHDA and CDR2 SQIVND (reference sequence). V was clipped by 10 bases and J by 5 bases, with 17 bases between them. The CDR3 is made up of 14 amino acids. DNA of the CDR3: TGTGCCACCAACCCCACAAGCGGCAATGAAAAACTGTTTTTT. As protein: CATNPTSGNEKLFF.

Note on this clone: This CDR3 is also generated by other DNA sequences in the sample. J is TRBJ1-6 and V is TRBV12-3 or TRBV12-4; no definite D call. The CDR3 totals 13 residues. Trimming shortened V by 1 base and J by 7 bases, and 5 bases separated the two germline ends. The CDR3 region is CASSLGGNSPLHF. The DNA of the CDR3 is TGTGCCAGCAGTTTAGGAGGGAATTCACCCCTCCACTTT.

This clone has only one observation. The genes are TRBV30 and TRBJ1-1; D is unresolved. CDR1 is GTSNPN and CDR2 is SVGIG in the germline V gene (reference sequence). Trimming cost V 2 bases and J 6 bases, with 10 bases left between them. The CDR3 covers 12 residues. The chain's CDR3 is CAWSRIRPEAFF. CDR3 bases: TGTGCCTGGAGTCGGATCAGGCCTGAAGCTTTCTTT.

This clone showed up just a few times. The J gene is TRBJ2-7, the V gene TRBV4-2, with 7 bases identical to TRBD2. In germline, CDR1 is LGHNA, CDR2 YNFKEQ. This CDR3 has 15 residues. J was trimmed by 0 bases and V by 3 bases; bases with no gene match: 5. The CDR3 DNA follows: TGTGCCAGCAGCCAGGCGGGGGTCGTCTCCTACGAGCAGTACTTC. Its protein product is CASSQAGVVSYEQYF.

This CDR3 is CAWSVNRGLGYTF. In nucleotides, the CDR3 is TGTGCCTGGAGCGTAAACAGGGGGCTAGGCTACACCTTC. The gene calls are TRBV30 and TRBJ1-2, with 9 nucleotides matching TRBD1. CDR3 length: 13 residues. Trimming removed 3 bases from V and 8 bases from J; junction bases left unmatched: 7. The germline CDR1 and CDR2 sequences are GTSNPN and SVGIG (reference sequence).

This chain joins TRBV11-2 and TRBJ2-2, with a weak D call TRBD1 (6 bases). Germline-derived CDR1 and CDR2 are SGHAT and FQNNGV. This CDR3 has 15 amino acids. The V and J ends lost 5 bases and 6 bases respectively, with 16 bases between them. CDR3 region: CASSPQGRSPGELFF. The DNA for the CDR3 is TGTGCCAGCAGCCCACAGGGTCGGAGCCCCGGGGAGCTGTTTTTT.

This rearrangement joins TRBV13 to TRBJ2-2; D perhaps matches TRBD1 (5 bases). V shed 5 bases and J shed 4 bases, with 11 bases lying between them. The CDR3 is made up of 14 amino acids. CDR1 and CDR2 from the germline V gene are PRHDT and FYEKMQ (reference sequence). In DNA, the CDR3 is TGTGCCAGCAGCGTCAGGGATCCCACCGGGGAGCTGTTTTTT. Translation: CASSVRDPTGELFF. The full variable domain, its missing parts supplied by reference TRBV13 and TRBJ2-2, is AAGVIQSPRHLIKEKRETATLKCYPIPRHDTVYWYQQGPGQDPQFLISFYEKMQSDKGSIPDRFSAQQFSDYHSELNMSSLELGDSALYFCASSVRDPTGELFFGEGSRLTVL.

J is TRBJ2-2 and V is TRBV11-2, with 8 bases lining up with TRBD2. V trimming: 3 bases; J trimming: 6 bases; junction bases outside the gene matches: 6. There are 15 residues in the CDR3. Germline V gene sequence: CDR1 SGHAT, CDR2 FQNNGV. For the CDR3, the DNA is TGTGCCAGCAGCTTTTTTCGGGAGGGCGCCGGGGAGCTGTTTTTT. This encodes CASSFFREGAGELFF.

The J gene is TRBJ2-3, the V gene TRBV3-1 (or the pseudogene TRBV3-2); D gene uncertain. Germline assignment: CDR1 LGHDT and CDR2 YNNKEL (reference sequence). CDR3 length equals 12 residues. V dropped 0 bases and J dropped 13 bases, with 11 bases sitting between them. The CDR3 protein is CASSQDDISEYF. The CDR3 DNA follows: TGTGCCAGCAGCCAAGATGACATTTCGGAGTATTTT.

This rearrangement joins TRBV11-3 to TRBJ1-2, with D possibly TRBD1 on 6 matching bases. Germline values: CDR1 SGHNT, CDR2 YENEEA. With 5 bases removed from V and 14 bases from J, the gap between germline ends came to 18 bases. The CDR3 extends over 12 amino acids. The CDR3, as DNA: TGTGCCAGCAGCCCCAGCGGGGGGCGTCAAACCTTC. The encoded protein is CASSPSGGRQTF.

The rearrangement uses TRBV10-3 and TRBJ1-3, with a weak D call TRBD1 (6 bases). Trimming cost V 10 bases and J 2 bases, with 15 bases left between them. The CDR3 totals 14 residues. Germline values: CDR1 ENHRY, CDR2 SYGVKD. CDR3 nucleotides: TGTGCCACCAACTACAGGGATCCTGGAAACACCATATATTTT. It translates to CATNYRDPGNTIYF.

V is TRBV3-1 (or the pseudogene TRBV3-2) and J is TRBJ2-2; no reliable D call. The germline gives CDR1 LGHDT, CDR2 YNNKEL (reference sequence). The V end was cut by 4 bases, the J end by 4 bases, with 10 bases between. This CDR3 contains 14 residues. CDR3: CASSLDTRTGELFF. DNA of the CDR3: TGTGCCAGCAGCCTCGACACCCGCACCGGGGAGCTGTTTTTT.